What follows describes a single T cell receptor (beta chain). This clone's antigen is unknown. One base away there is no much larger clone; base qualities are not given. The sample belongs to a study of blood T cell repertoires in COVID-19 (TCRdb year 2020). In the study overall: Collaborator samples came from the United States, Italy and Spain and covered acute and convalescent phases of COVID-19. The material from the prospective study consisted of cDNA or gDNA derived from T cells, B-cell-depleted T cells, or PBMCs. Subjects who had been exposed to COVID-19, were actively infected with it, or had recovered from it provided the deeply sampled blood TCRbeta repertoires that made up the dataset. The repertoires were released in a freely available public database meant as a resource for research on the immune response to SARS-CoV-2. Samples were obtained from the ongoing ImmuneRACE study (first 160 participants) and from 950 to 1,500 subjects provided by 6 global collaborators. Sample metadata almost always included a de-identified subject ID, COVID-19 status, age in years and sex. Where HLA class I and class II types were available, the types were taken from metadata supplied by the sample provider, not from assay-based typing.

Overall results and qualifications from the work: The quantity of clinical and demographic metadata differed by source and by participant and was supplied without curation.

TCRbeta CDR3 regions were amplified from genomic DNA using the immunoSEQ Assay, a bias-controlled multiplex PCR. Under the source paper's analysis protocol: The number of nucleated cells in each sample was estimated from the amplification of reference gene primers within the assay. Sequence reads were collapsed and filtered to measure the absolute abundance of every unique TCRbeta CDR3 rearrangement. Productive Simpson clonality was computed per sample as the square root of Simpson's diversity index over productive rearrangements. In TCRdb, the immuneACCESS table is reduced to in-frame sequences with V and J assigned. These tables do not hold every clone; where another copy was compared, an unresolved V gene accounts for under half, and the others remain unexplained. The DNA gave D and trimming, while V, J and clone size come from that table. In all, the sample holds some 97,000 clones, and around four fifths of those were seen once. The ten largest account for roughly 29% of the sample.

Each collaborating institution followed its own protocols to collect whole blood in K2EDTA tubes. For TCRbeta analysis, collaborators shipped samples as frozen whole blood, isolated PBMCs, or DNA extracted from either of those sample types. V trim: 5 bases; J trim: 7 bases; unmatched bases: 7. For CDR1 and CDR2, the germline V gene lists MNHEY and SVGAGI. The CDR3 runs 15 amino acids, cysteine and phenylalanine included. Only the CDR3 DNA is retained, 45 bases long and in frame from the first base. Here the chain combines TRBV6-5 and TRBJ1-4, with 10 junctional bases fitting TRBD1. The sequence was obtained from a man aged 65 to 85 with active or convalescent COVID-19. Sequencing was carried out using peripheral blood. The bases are TGTGCCAGCAGTCCCGGGACAGGGGAGGTTGAAAAACTGTTTTTT. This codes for CASSPGTGEVEKLFF.